The rows below give T cell receptor beta chains drawn from one sample of a study of beta chain features in type 1 diabetes. Using immunoSEQ multiplex PCR, the repertoire was profiled, and TCRdb retains in-frame clones only, with some absent. The data show 630,000 or so clones, over 12% seen once. The sample was naive CD4+ T cells from blood. The receptors come from a man aged 18 to 30 with type 1 diabetes. Each CDR3 is given with its conserved first and last residue. The D gene is left open where the match is weak. The size field is filled for only some rows; it gives once, few, many or a size class.

TRBJ1-1,TRBV29-1,NA,NA,TGCAGCGTTGAACTAACAGGGATTACTGAAGCTTTCTTT,CSVELTGITEAFF
TRBJ2-7,TRBV4-1,NA,TRBD2,TGCGCCAGCAGCATGCCCGGGACTAGAAACGAGCAGTACTTC,CASSMPGTRNEQYF
TRBJ1-1,TRBV28,NA,NA,TGTGCCAGCAAGGAGATAGGGAGGGGAGACACTGAAGCTTTCTTT,CASKEIGRGDTEAFF
TRBJ1-2,TRBV7-9,NA,NA,TGTGCCAGCAGCTTGGGTCAGAGATCTAACTATGGCTACACCTTC,CASSLGQRSNYGYTF
TRBJ2-7,TRBV2,NA,TRBD1,TGTGCCAGCAGACCATTACAGGGGCCCTACGAGCAGTACTTC,CASRPLQGPYEQYF
TRBJ2-1,TRBV7-9,few,NA,TGTGCCATCGAGGAGGGTGATAGCTACAATGAGCAGTTCTTC,CAIEEGDSYNEQFF
TRBJ1-2,TRBV7-9,NA,NA,TGTGCCAGCAGCCTAGGCCAGGGTGGCTACACCTTC,CASSLGQGGYTF
TRBJ2-7,TRBV2,NA,NA,TGTGCCAGCAGGGAGGGTCCCACCTACGAGCAGTACTTC,CASREGPTYEQYF
TRBJ2-1,TRBV18,once,TRBD2,TGTGCCAGCTCACCACCAGCCCGGGACTACTACAATGAGCAGTTCTTC,CASSPPARDYYNEQFF
TRBJ2-1,TRBV20-1,NA,NA,TGCAGTGCTATCCGGAGTGAGCAGTTCTTC,CSAIRSEQFF
TRBJ2-1,TRBV27,NA,NA,TGTGCCAGCAGTTTATATTCGGAGACCTTCTACAATGAGCAGTTCTTC,CASSLYSETFYNEQFF
TRBJ2-3,TRBV5-4,NA,TRBD2,TGTGCCAGCAGCTTGGGACTAGCGGGAGGTTACACAGATACGCAGTATTTT,CASSLGLAGGYTDTQYF
TRBJ2-2,TRBV5-4,NA,TRBD2,TGTGCCTGCGGCGGGGGGCGTAGCGGGGAGCTGTTTTTT,CACGGGRSGELFF
TRBJ1-1,TRBV29-1,NA,NA,TGCAGCGTTCAGTCCCGAATCGACACTGAAGCTTTCTTT,CSVQSRIDTEAFF
TRBJ2-6,TRBV5-1,few,NA,TGCGCCAGCAGCTTGGACTCGTCACAGCCTGGGGCCAACGTCCTGACTTTC,CASSLDSSQPGANVLTF
TRBJ1-2,TRBV5-1,NA,NA,TGCGCCAGCAGCTTGGAGATAGCCTATGGCTACACCTTC,CASSLEIAYGYTF
TRBJ2-7,TRBV7-9,few,TRBD1,TGTGCCAGCAGCGTCCCGACAGGGGGCTACGAGCAGTACTTC,CASSVPTGGYEQYF
TRBJ2-1,TRBV2,NA,TRBD2,TGTGCCAGCAGTGATGGGGGGGGCTCCTACAATGAGCAGTTCTTC,CASSDGGGSYNEQFF
TRBJ2-1,TRBV6-5,few,NA,TGTGCCAGCAAACGGGGGTTCTACAATGAGCAGTTCTTC,CASKRGFYNEQFF
TRBJ2-6,TRBV4-3,NA,TRBD2,TGCGCCAGCAGCCAAGCTTCCGGGGGGGCTGGGGCCAACGTCCTGACTTTC,CASSQASGGAGANVLTF
TRBJ2-1,TRBV7-9,few,NA,TGTGCCAGCAGCTTAGCGTGGGAGCTAGCGAAAGTCAATGAGCAGTTCTTC,CASSLAWELAKVNEQFF
TRBJ2-6,TRBV7-9,NA,NA,TGTGCCAGCAGCCCCAGGTTAACTGGGGCCAACGTCCTGACTTTC,CASSPRLTGANVLTF
TRBJ2-3,TRBV5-1,NA,TRBD1,TGCGCCAGCAGCTTGGAGACAGGGATCCAATATACGCAGTATTTT,CASSLETGIQYTQYF
TRBJ2-2,TRBV30,few,TRBD2,TGTGCCTGGAGTGTCGGTGCGGGAGGGCCCACCGGGGAGCTGTTTTTT,CAWSVGAGGPTGELFF
TRBJ1-2,TRBV28,few,TRBD1,TGTGCCAGCAGTTTACCGACAGGGGTTGCCTATGGCTACACCTTC,CASSLPTGVAYGYTF
TRBJ2-5,TRBV9,few,NA,TGTGCCAGCAGCGAACAGGGCCAAGAGACCCAGTACTTC,CASSEQGQETQYF
TRBJ2-3,TRBV7-9,few,NA,TGTGCCAGCACCCTAGACGGGGATAGCACAGATACGCAGTATTTT,CASTLDGDSTDTQYF
TRBJ2-6,TRBV5-1,NA,TRBD1,TGCGCCAGCAGCTCAGGGGGAGAAACTGGGGCCAACGTCCTGACTTTC,CASSSGGETGANVLTF
TRBJ2-5,TRBV5-4,NA,TRBD2,TGTGCCAGCAGCTTGGCCAGGGCTAGCGGCATAGATCAAGAGACCCAGTACTTC,CASSLARASGIDQETQYF
TRBJ1-1,TRBV29-1,few,NA,TGCAGCGTTGTGCAGGGGCGGGACACTGAAGCTTTCTTT,CSVVQGRDTEAFF
TRBJ2-7,TRBV6-6,NA,NA,TGTGCCAGTTCAGGGTCCCCTTACGAGCAGTACTTC,CASSGSPYEQYF
TRBJ2-5,TRBV29-1,few,NA,TGCAGCGTTGAAGGGGGGGAGGAGACCCAGTACTTC,CSVEGGEETQYF
TRBJ2-6,TRBV2,NA,TRBD1,TGTGCGAGTGGACAGGGGTCGTTCGCTGGGGCCAACGTCCTGACTTTC,CASGQGSFAGANVLTF
TRBJ2-2,TRBV27,NA,TRBD1,TGTGCCAGCAGGAACTACAGGGGCAACACCGGGGAGCTGTTTTTT,CASRNYRGNTGELFF
TRBJ2-3,TRBV4-1,NA,TRBD1,TGCGCCAGCAGCCTTCTGGGACAGCGAAATCCAGATACGCAGTATTTT,CASSLLGQRNPDTQYF
TRBJ2-5,TRBV9,NA,NA,TGTGCCAGCAGCACGACTAGGAATATGTTAGAGACCCAGTACTTC,CASSTTRNMLETQYF
TRBJ1-1,TRBV7-9,NA,TRBD1,TGTGCCAGCAGGACGCAGACAGGGACCGAAGCTTTCTTT,CASRTQTGTEAFF
TRBJ2-2,TRBV5-1,NA,NA,TGCGCCAGCAGCGGGCAGGTGAACACCGGGGAGCTGTTTTTT,CASSGQVNTGELFF
TRBJ2-1,TRBV6-1,NA,NA,TGTGCCAGCAAGGACAGTAAGAAGGCCGATGAGCAGTTCTTC,CASKDSKKADEQFF
TRBJ2-7,TRBV14,few,TRBD2,TGTGCCAGCAGCCAGAAGACTAGCGGGGGTTTTAGCTCCTACGAGCAGTACTTC,CASSQKTSGGFSSYEQYF
TRBJ1-2,TRBV7-9,NA,TRBD1,TGTGCCAGCAGCTTAGCTGGGGGGACAGGGGATAACTATGGCTACACCTTC,CASSLAGGTGDNYGYTF
TRBJ1-1,TRBV10-3,NA,NA,TGTGCCATCAGCCCAACACCGGCTGAAGCTTTCTTT,CAISPTPAEAFF